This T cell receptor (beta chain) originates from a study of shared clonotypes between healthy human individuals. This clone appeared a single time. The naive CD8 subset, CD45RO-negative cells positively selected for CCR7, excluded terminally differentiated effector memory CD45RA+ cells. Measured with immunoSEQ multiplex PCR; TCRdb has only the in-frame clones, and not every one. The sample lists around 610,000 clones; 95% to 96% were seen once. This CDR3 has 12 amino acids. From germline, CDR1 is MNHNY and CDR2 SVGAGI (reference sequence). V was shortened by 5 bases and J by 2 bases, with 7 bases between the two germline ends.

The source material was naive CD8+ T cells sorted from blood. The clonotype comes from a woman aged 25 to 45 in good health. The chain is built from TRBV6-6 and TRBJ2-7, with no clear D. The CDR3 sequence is CASSEEAYEQYF. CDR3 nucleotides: TGTGCCAGCAGTGAGGAAGCCTACGAGCAGTACTTC.